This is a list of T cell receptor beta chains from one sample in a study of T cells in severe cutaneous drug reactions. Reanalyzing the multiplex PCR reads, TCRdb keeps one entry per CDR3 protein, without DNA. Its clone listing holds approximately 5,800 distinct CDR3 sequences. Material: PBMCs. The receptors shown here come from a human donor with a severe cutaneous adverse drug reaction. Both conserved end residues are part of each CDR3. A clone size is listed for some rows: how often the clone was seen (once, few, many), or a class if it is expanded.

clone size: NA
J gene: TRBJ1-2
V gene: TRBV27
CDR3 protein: CASSLRAGVYGYTF

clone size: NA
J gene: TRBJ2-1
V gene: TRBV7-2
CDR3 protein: CASSLGTSGNIREQFF

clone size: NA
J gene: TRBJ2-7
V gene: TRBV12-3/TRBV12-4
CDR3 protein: CASSTGTDPLVQYF

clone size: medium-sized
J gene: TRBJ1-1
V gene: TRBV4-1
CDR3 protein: CASSQDLRFLMNTEAFF

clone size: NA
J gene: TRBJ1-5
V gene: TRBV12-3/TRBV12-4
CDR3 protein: CASSPRDSLPNQPQHF

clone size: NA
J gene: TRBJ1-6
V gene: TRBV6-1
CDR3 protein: CASSYRTANNSPLHF

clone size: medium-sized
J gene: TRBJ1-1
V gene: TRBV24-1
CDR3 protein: CATSGYRGGEAFF

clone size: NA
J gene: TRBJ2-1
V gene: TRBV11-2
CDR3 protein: CASLSNRDSYNEQFF

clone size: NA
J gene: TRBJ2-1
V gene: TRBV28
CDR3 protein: CASTLGNEQFF

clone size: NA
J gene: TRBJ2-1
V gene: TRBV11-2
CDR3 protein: CASSPPVGNEQFF

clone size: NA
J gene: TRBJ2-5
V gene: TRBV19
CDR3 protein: CASRGTGQGIGETQYF

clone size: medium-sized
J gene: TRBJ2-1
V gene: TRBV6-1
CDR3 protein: CASSEVNRYNEQFF

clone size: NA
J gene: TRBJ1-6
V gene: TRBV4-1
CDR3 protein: CASSQEGPSPLHF

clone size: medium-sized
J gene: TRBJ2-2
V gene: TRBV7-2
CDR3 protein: CASSSSGTSIRELFF

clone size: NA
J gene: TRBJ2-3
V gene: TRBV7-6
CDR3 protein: CASSLAQNTDTQYF

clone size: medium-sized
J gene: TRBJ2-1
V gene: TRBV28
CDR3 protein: CASSSTSGTSGSWMNEQFF

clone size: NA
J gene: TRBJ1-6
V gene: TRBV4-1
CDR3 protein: CASSQVNAGIYNSPLHF

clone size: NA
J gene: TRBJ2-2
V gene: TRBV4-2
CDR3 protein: CASSPSSGLNAGELFF

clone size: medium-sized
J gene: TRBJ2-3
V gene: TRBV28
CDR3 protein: CASSVFAGSLYTQYF

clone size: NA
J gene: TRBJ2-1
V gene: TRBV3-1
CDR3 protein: CASSPRQGPDEQFF

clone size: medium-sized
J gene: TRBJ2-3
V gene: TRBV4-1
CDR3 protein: CASSQGALGSTDTQYF

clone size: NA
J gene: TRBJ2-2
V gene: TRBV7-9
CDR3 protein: CASSFMGSIVELFF

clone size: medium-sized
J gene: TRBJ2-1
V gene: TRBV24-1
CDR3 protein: CATSDNTGIGDEQFF

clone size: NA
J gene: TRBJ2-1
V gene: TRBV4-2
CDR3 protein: CASSQELAGYNEQFF

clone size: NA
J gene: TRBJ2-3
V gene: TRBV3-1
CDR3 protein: CASSQEELAGRADTQYF

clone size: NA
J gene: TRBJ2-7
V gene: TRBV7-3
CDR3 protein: CASSLTTGPVDERYF

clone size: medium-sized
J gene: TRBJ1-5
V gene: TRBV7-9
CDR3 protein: CASSSGTGHGQPQHF

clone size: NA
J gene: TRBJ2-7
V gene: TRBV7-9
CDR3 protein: CASSFDRVSGEQYF

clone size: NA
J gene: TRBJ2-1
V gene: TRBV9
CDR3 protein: CASSWDRSSYNEQFF

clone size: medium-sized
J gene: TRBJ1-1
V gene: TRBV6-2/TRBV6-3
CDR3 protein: CASSLNARGGTEAFF

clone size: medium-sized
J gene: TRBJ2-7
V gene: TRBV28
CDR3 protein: CASSFLPGQGISYEQYF

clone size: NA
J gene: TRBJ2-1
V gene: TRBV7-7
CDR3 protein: CASSSTSGSSYNEQFF

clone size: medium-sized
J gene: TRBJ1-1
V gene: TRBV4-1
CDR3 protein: CASSQQDRVGTEAFF

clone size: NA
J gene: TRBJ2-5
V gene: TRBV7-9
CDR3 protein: CASSTNTGSQETQYF

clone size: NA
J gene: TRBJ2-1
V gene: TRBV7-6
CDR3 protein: CASSLMVLAGSNEQFF

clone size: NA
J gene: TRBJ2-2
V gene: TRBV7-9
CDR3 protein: CASSPEPGLRPGELFF

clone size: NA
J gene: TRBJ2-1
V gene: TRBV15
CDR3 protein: CATSPGAGGFDEQFF

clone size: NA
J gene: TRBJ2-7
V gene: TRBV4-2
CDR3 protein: CASSQDRFSYEQYF

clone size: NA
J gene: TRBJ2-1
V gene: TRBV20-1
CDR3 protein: CSADPASGTYNEQFF

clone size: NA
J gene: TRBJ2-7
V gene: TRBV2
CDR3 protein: CASSEGAYSYEQYF

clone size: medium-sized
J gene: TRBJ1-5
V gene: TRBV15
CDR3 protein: CATSRESSNQPQHF

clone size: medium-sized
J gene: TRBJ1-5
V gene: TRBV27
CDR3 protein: CASRGRGQDNQPQHF

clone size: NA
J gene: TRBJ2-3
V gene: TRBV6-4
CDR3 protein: CASSDSVEGADTQYF

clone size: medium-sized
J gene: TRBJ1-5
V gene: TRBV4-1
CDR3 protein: CASSQGDRRNQPQHF

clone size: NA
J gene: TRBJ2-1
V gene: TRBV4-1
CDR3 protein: CASSQDPIRSEQFF

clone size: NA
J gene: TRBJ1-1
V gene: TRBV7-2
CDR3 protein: CASSLAREGLEAFF

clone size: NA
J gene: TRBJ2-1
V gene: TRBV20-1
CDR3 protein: CSALGKWDNEQFF

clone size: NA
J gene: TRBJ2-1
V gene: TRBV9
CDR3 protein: CASSLSIGSSYNEQFF

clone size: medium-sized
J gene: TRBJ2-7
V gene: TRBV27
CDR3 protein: CASTGGTGQVLQYF

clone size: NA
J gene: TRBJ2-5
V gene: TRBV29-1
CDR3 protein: CSVARDGNQETQYF

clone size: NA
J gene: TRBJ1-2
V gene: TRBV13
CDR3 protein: CASSTETTNYGYTF

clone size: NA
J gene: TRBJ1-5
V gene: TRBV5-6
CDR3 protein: CASSRRGTGNQPQHF

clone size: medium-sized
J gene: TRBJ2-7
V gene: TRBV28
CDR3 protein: CASSALAGGFKQYF